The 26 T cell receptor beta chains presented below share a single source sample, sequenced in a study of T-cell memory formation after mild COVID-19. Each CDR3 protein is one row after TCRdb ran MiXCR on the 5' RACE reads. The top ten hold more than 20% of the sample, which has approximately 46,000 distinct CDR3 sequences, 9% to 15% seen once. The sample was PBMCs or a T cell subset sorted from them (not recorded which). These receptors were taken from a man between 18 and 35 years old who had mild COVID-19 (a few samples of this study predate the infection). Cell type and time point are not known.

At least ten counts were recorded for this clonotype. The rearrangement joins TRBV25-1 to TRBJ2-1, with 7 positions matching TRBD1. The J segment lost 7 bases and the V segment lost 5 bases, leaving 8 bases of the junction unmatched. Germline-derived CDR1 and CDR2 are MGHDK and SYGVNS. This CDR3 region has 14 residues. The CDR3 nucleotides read TGTGCCAGCAGTACAGGGGTCCTCCATAATGAGCAGTTCTTC. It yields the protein CASSTGVLHNEQFF.

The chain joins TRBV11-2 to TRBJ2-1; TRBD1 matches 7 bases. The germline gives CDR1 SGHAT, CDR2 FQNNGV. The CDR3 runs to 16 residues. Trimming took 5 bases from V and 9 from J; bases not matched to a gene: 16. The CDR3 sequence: CASSPFTGTVTSEQFF. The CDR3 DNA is TGTGCCAGCAGCCCGTTCACCGGGACAGTTACAAGTGAGCAGTTCTTC. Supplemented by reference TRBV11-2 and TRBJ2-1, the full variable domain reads EAGVAQSPRYKIIEKRQSVAFWCNPISGHATLYWYQQILGQGPKLLIQFQNNGVVDDSQLPKDRFSAERLKGVDSTLKIQPAKLEDSAVYLCASSPFTGTVTSEQFFGPGTRLTVL.

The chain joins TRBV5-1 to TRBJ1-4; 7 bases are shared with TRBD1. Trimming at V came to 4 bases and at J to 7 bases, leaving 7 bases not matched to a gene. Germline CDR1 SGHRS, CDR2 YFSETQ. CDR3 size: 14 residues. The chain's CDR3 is CASSETGSGEKLFF. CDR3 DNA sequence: TGCGCCAGCAGCGAGACAGGGAGCGGTGAAAAACTGTTTTTT. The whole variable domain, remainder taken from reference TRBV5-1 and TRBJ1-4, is KAGVTQTPRYLIKTRGQQVTLSCSPISGHRSVSWYQQTPGQGLQFLFEYFSETQRNKGNFPGRFSGRQFSNSRSEMNVSTLELGDSALYLCASSETGSGEKLFFGSGTQLSVL.

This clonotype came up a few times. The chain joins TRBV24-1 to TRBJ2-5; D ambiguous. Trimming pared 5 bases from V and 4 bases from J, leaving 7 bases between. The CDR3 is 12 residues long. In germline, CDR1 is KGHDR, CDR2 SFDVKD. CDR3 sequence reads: CATSGRGETQYF. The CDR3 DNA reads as TGTGCCACCAGTGGGAGAGGAGAGACCCAGTACTTC.

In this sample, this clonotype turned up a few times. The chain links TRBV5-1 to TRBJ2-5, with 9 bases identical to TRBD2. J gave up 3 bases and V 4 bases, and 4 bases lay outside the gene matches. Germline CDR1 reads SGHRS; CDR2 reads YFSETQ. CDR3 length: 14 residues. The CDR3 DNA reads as TGCGCCAGCAGCGAGCGGACTAGCGAAGAGACCCAGTACTTC. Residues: CASSERTSEETQYF.

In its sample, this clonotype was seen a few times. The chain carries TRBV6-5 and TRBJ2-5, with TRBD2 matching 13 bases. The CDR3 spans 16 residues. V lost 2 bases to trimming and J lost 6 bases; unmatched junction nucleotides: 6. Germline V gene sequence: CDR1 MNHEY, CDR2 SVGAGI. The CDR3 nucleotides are TGTGCCAGCAGTTACACGGGACTAGCGGGACCACAGACCCAGTACTTC. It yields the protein CASSYTGLAGPQTQYF.

In DNA, the CDR3 is TGTGCCACCAGCAGGTCCCAAACTCGACAAAGCCTGTCCTATGGCTACACCTTC. Translated, it gives CATSRSQTRQSLSYGYTF. V usage is TRBV24-1 and J usage is TRBJ1-2; no definite D call. V lost 7 bases and J lost 4, with 27 bases in between. Germline lookup yields CDR1 KGHDR and CDR2 SFDVKD. The CDR3 loop spans 18 amino acids.

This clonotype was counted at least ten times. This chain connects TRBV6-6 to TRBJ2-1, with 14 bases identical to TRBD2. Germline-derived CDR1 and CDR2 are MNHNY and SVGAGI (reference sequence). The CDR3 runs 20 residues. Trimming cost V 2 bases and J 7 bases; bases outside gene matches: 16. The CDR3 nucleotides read TGTGCCAGCAGTTACCCTACCAGACTAGCGGGGGGGAGCTCGGCGAATGAGCAGTTCTTC. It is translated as CASSYPTRLAGGSSANEQFF.

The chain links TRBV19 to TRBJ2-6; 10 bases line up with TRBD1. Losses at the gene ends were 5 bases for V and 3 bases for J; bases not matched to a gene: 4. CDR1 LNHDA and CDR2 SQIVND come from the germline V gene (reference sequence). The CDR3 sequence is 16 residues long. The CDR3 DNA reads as TGTGCCAGTAGTCGACAGGGGGCGATTGGGGCCAACGTCCTGACTTTC. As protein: CASSRQGAIGANVLTF.

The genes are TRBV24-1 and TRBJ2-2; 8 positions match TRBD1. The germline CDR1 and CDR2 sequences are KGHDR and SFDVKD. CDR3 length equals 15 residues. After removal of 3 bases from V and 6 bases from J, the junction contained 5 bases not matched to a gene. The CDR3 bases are TGTGCCACCAGTGATCCAGGGGGCGCCGCCGGGGAGCTGTTTTTT. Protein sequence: CATSDPGGAAGELFF.

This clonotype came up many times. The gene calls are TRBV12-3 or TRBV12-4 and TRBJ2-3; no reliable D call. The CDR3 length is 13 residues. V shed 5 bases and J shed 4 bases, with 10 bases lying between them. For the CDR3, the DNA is TGTGCCAGCAGTGCCTTTCCCGCAGATACGCAGTATTTT. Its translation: CASSAFPADTQYF.

The CDR3 loop reads CASSPDRLGLRTEAFF. The CDR3, as DNA: TGTGCCAGCAGCCCGGACAGGTTGGGTTTGCGCACTGAAGCTTTCTTT. This chain joins TRBV7-9 and TRBJ1-1; TRBD1 agrees at 7 bases. The trim removed 5 bases at V and 4 bases at J, leaving 13 bases unmatched. Germline CDR1 is SEHNR and CDR2 is FQNEAQ (reference sequence). The CDR3 is made up of 16 amino acids.

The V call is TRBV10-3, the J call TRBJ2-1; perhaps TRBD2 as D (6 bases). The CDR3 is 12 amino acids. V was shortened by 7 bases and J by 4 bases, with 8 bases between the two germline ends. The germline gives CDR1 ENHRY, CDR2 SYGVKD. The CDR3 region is CAIKGLYNEQFF. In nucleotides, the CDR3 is TGTGCCATCAAGGGACTGTACAATGAGCAGTTCTTC.

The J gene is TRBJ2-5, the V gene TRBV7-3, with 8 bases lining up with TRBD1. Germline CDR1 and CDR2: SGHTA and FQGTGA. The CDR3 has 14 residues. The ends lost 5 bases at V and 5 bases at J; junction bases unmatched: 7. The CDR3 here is CASSPTTGAETQYF. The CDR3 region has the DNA TGTGCCAGCAGCCCAACGACAGGGGCCGAGACCCAGTACTTC.

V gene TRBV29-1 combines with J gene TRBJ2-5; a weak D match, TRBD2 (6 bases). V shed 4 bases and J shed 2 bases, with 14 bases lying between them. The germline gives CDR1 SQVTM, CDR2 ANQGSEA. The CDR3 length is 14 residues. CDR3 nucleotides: TGCAGCGTTGGCCTACCCGGGGGACAAGAGACCCAGTACTTC. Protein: CSVGLPGGQETQYF.

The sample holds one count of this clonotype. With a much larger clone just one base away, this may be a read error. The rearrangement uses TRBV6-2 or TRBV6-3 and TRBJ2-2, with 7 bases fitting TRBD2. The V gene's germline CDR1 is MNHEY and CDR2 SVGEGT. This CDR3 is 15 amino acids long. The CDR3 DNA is TGTGCCAGCAGTCCTGGGACTACCGACACCAGGGAGCTGTTTTTT. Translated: CASSPGTTDTRELFF.

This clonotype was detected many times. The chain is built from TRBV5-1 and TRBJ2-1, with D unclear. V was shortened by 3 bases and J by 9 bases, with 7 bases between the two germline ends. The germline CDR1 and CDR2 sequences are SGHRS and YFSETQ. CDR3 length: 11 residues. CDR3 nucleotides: TGCGCCAGCAGCTGGGTGGGTGAGCAGTTCTTC. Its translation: CASSWVGEQFF.

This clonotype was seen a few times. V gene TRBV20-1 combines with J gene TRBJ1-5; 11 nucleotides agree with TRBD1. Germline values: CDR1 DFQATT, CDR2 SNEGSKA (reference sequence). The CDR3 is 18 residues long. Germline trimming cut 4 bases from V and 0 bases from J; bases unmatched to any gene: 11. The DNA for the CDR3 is TGCAGTGCTACCCTTGGGGGGACAGGGGGGTCTAGCAATCAGCCCCAGCATTTT. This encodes CSATLGGTGGSSNQPQHF.

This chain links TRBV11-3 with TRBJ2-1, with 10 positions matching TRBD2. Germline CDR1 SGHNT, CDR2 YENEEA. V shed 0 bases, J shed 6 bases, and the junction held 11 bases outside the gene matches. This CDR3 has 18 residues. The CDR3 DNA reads TGTGCCAGCAGCTTAGATCAGGGAGGGACTAGCGCGGGCAATGAGCAGTTCTTC. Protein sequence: CASSLDQGGTSAGNEQFF. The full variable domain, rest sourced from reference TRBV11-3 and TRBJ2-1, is EAGVVQSPRYKIIEKKQPVAFWCNPISGHNTLYWYLQNLGQGPELLIRYENEEAVDDSQLPKDRFSAERLKGVDSTLKIQPAELGDSAVYLCASSLDQGGTSAGNEQFFGPGTRLTVL.

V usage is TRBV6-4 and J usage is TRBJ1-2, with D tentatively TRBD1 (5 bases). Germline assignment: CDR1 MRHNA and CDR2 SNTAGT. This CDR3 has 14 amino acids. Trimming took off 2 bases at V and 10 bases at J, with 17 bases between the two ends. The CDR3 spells CASSDGAGNSDYTF. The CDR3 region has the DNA TGTGCCAGCAGTGACGGGGCAGGGAATAGTGACTACACCTTC.

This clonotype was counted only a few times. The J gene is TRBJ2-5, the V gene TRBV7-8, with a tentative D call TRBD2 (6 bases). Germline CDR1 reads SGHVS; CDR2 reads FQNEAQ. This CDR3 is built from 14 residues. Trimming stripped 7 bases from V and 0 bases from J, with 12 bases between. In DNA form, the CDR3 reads TGTGCCAGCAAACCAGGGAGGCACCAAGAGACCCAGTACTTC. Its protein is CASKPGRHQETQYF.

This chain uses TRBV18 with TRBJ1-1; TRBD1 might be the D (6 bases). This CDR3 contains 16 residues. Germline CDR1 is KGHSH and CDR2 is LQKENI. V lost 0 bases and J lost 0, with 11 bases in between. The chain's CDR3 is CASSPPGGLVNTEAFF. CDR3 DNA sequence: TGTGCCAGCTCACCACCGGGGGGGCTGGTGAACACTGAAGCTTTCTTT.

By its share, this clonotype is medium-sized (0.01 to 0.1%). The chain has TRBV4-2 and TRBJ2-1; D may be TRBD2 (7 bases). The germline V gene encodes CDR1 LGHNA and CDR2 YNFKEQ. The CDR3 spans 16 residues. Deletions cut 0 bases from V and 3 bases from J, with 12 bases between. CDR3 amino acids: CASSQDRGGVYNEQFF. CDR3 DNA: TGTGCCAGCAGCCAAGATAGGGGGGGGGTCTACAATGAGCAGTTCTTC.

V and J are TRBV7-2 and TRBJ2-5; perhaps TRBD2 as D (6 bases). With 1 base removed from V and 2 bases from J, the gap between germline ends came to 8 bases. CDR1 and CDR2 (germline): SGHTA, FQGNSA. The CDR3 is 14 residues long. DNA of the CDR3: TGTGCCAGCAGCTTAGAGGCGGGGCAAGAGACCCAGTACTTC. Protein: CASSLEAGQETQYF. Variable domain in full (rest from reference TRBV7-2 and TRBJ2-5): GAGVSQSPSNKVTEKGKDVELRCDPISGHTALYWYRQSLGQGLEFLIYFQGNSAPDKSGLPSDRFSAERTGGSVSTLTIQRTQQEDSAVYLCASSLEAGQETQYFGPGTRLLVL.

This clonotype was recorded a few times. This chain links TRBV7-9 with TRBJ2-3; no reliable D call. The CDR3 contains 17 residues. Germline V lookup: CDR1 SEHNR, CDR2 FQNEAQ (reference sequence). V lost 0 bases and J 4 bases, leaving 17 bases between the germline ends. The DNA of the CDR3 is TGTGCCAGCAGCTTAGCAGAGGCCGCCCACAGCCCAGATACGCAGTATTTT. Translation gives CASSLAEAAHSPDTQYF. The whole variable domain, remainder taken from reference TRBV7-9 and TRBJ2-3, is DTGVSQNPRHKITKRGQNVTFRCDPISEHNRLYWYRQTLGQGPEFLTYFQNEAQLEKSRLLSDRFSAERPKGSFSTLEIQRTEQGDSAMYLCASSLAEAAHSPDTQYFGPGTRLTVL.

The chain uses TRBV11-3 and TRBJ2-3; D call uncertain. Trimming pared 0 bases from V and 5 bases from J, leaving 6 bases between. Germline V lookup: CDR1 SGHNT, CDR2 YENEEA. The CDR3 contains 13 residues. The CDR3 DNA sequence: TGTGCCAGCAGCTTAGATCTTCTAGATACGCAGTATTTT. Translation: CASSLDLLDTQYF. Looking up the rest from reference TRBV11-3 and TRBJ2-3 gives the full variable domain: EAGVVQSPRYKIIEKKQPVAFWCNPISGHNTLYWYLQNLGQGPELLIRYENEEAVDDSQLPKDRFSAERLKGVDSTLKIQPAELGDSAVYLCASSLDLLDTQYFGPGTRLTVL.